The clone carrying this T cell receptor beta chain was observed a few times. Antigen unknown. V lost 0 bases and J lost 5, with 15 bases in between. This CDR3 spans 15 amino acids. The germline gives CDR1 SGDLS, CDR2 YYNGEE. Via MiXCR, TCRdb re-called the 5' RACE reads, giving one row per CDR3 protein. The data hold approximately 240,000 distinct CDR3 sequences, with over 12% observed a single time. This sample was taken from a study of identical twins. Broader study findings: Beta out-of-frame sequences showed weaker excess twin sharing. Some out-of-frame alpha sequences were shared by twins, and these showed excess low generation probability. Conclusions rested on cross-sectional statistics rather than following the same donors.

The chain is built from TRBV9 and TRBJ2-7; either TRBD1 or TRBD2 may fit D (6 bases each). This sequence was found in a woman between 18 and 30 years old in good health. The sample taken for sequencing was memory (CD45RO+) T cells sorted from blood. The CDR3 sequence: CASSVGAQGGNEQYF. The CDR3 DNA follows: TGTGCCAGCAGCGTAGGCGCACAGGGAGGCAACGAGCAGTACTTC.